This T cell receptor (beta chain) was captured by sequencing in a study of tumor and adjacent non-tumor tissue in lung cancer. In the study overall: Stage I to III disease affected 10 men and about five women aged about 31 to 76.

Three rounds of nested PCR, following a modified ARM-PCR protocol, produced the TCRbeta library. TCRdb re-called the multiplex PCR reads with MiXCR, one entry per CDR3 protein. The table has 200,000 to 250,000 distinct CDR3 sequences, around 71% seen once. The CDR3 covers 14 residues. Trimming at V came to 3 bases and at J to 11 bases, leaving 10 bases not matched to a gene. Germline V gene sequence: CDR1 SGHTS, CDR2 YDEGEE. Regarding this clonotype: Given the absence of the conserved phenylalanine or tryptophan at the CDR3 end, a read error is likely.

RNA was extracted from bulk tissue without any cell sorting. The clonotype was recovered from a man between 60 and 70 years old with non-small cell lung cancer. Sequenced sample: lung tumor tissue. The chain is built from TRBV5-8 and TRBJ2-4; the match to TRBD1 covers 8 bases. CDR3 DNA sequence: TGTGCCAGCAGCTCGAGAGCGCCGGGACAGGTTCAGTACCTC. Encoded protein: CASSSRAPGQVQYL.